This T cell receptor (beta chain) comes out of a study of blood T cell repertoires in COVID-19. Study summary: COVID-19 samples from acute and convalescent phases originated in the United States, Italy and Spain. Sources were T cells, B-cell-depleted T cells, or PBMCs; the material itself was cDNA or gDNA.

The authors' processing: Estimates of nucleated cell counts were drawn from the amplification of reference gene primers. Profiling relied on immunoSEQ multiplex PCR, and the TCRdb table lists in-frame clones only, not all of them. Clone size and the V and J calls come from that table; the DNA yielded D and trimming. The data hold around 300,000 clones, with approximately 83% observed a single time. Germline CDR1 and CDR2: LGHDT and YNNKEL (reference sequence). Trimming took 2 bases from V and 4 from J, leaving 3 bases between them. The CDR3 extends over 12 amino acids. Of note for this clone: Distinct nucleotide sequences in the sample also encode this CDR3.

The origin of this receptor is a woman between 45 and 65 years old who had recovered from COVID-19. Material for sequencing was peripheral blood. This chain uses TRBV3-1 (or the pseudogene TRBV3-2) with TRBJ1-5; D unclear. CDR3 sequence reads: CASSQPNQPQHF. The DNA of the CDR3 is TGTGCCAGCAGCCAACCTAATCAGCCCCAGCATTTT.